A selection of T cell receptor beta chains follows, all from one sample in a study of blood T cells in healthy people across ages. One entry per CDR3 protein results from TCRdb running MiXCR on the 5' RACE reads. The sample comprises more than 650,000 distinct CDR3 sequences, around half of which are singletons, and approximately 40% rests with the top ten. Material: blood. These receptors all come from a man of 80 years or more in good health. CDR3s include the opening cysteine and the closing phenylalanine or tryptophan. D genes are given only for firm matches. Size values are once, few and many counts, or a class for expanded clones, and some rows have none.

v_call	j_call	d_call	clone_size	cdr3_nt	cdr3_aa
TRBV29-1	TRBJ1-4	NA	NA	TGCAGCGTGGGGACCTATAATGAAAAACTGTTTTTT	CSVGTYNEKLFF
TRBV7-2	TRBJ2-5	NA	NA	TGTGCCAGCAGTGCTACAGGGTCCCAAGAGACCCAGTACTTC	CASSATGSQETQYF
TRBV6-4	TRBJ1-1	NA	NA	TGTGCCAGCAGCAGACAGGTGGGCACTGAAGCTTTCTTT	CASSRQVGTEAFF
TRBV10-3	TRBJ2-1	TRBD2	NA	TGTGCCATCAGTGAGTCTGTAACTAGCGGGGACAATGAGCAGTTCTTC	CAISESVTSGDNEQFF
TRBV7-9	TRBJ2-6	NA	NA	TGTGCCAGCAGCTCATCCCGACAGGCTCCCTTGTCTGGGGCCAACGTCCTGACTTTC	CASSSSRQAPLSGANVLTF
TRBV2	TRBJ2-5	NA	NA	TGTGCCAGCAGTGTTAAAAGGACAGAGACCCAGTACTTC	CASSVKRTETQYF
TRBV6-1	TRBJ2-5	TRBD1	NA	TGTGCCAGCAGTGGGAGATCACAGGGGTGGAGGGAGACCCAGTACTTC	CASSGRSQGWRETQYF
TRBV14	TRBJ2-6	NA	NA	TGTGCCAGCAGCCAAGACCTCCCCGCTTCTGGGGCCAACGTCCTGACTTTC	CASSQDLPASGANVLTF
TRBV5-1	TRBJ2-7	NA	few	TGCGCCAGCAGCTTGGAGGGTACGACATACGAGCAGTACTTC	CASSLEGTTYEQYF
TRBV9	TRBJ2-1	TRBD2	few	TGTGCCAGCAGCGTAAGACTAGCGGGAACTCCCAATGAGCAGTTCTTC	CASSVRLAGTPNEQFF
TRBV6-1	TRBJ2-3	NA	NA	TGTGCCAGCAGTGACCTACAGGGTTGGGGCACAGATACGCAGTATTTT	CASSDLQGWGTDTQYF
TRBV6-1	TRBJ2-1	NA	NA	TGTGCCAGCAGTGCTAGGAGCCAGGCCTACAATGAGCAGTTCTTC	CASSARSQAYNEQFF
TRBV27	TRBJ2-7	NA	NA	TGTGCCAGCACGGACAGATACGAGCAGTACTTC	CASTDRYEQYF
TRBV4-1	TRBJ2-2	TRBD2	few	TGCGCCAGCAGCTTACATACCCTAGCGGGAGGTACCGGGGAGCTGTTTTTT	CASSLHTLAGGTGELFF
TRBV4-2	TRBJ2-5	TRBD2	few	TGTGCCAGCAGCCCGACTAGCGGAGGAGAGACCCAGTACTTC	CASSPTSGGETQYF